The entry below describes one T cell receptor beta chain. The target antigen is unknown. The record originates from a study of T cell responses to AZD1222 COVID-19 vaccine. Study as a whole: Pooled together were second doses at about 4 or about 12 weeks.

TCRdb's table, derived via immunoSEQ multiplex PCR, lists solely in-frame clones and lacks some. Here the sample spans about 140,000 clones, approximately 84% being singletons. The CDR3 is made up of 15 amino acids. V was shortened by 1 base and J by 2 bases, with 10 bases between the two germline ends. CDR1 SGHTA and CDR2 FQGNSA come from the germline V gene. Study conclusions and caveats: Spike-wide vaccine-associated CD4 TCRs dominated at 160-218 and 743-854. Among those given AZD1222, only 5 to 7 were seropositive at baseline.

The J gene is TRBJ2-3, the V gene TRBV7-2; D not resolved. The sequence derives from an adult in good health. The sequences come from peripheral blood, collected on day 0 of AZD1222 vaccination. In DNA, the CDR3 is TGTGCCAGCAGCTTAGACGTAGCAACCACAGATACGCAGTATTTT. It specifies CASSLDVATTDTQYF.